This T cell receptor beta chain was sequenced during a study of blood T cell repertoires in COVID-19. For the study at large: Researchers got acute and convalescent COVID-19 samples from the United States, Italy and Spain. Nucleic acid was either cDNA or gDNA, and it came from T cells, B-cell-depleted T cells, or PBMCs.

J gave up 4 bases and V 4 bases, and 9 bases lay outside the gene matches. The CDR3 sequence is 15 residues long. Germline V lookup: CDR1 SGHTS, CDR2 YDEGEE. As handled by the study authors: Amplifying reference gene primers gave estimates of nucleated cell counts. TCRdb keeps only in-frame clones here, not all; method: immunoSEQ multiplex PCR. V and J calls plus clone size are reproduced from that table; the DNA served to infer D and trimming. The sample lists some 150,000 clones; roughly 90% were seen once. The sequencing input was peripheral blood. The genes are TRBV5-8 and TRBJ1-2, with 8 nucleotides matching TRBD1. The receptor comes from a human donor in a cohort sampled during active COVID-19. In nucleotides, the CDR3 is TGTGCCAGCAGCGGGCAGGGGGCCTCAATCTATGGCTACACCTTC. The encoded protein is CASSGQGASIYGYTF.